The entry below describes one TCR beta chain. Which antigen it targets is not known. No much larger clone exists at a distance of one base, and base qualities are not known. The sample comes from a study of T-cell memory formation after mild COVID-19 (dated by TCRdb to the early 2020s). For the wider study: Most TCR sequence clusters were specific to one of the two donors. Longitudinal TCRalpha and TCRbeta repertoire sequencing tracked T-cell clones expanding and contracting after mild COVID-19 in a couple of donors. Two young, previously healthy adult volunteers, one female and one male, were included in the cohort.

The CDR3 has 13 amino acids, counting the end cysteine and phenylalanine. CDR3 DNA is the only sequence kept; it has 39 bases, read in frame from the first base. V loses 3 bases of germline sequence and J loses 5 bases, and the interval between the two ends is 10 bases. Per the germline V gene, SNHLY is the CDR1 and FYNNEI is the CDR2. Ficoll-Paque density gradient centrifugation was the method used to isolate PBMCs. Overall study results and their limits: Some responding clones were detected in pre-infection memory, suggesting pre-existing cross-reactive memory T cells joined the SARS-CoV-2 response. Contracting CD4+ clones appeared mostly in the CM and EM memory subsets, whereas CD8+ clones were enriched in EMRA. SARS-CoV-2 specificity was not confirmed for the second-wave clones peaking on day 37. Clones contracting from day 15 to 85 had balanced CD4/CD8 phenotypes, while a second wave expanding from day 15 to 37 was biased towards CD4+. Only a couple of mild cases were covered in the study, and larger cohorts including severe cases with pre-infection samples were considered necessary.

The sequencer was an Illumina NovaSeq 6000. Using 5'RACE with constant-segment primers, TCRalpha and TCRbeta cDNA libraries were constructed, with sample barcodes and unique molecular identifiers added in the process. RNA was extracted from every sample with Trizol reagent. Libraries were amplified in two PCR steps, with a second sample barcode and Illumina TruSeq adapters added in the second step. The libraries were sequenced on an Illumina NovaSeq using 2 x 150 bp paired-end reads. Per the authors' processing: Demultiplexing of reads and collapsing into UMI-guided consensus sequences were performed with migec v1.2.7. Using mixcr v2.1.11, UMI consensuses were aligned to TRA and TRB V and J templates and then assembled into clonotypes. A clonotype was counted as expanded or contracted only when both edgeR and NoisET called the clonotype significant, with the noise models trained on biological replicates. edgeR calls used a false discovery rate-adjusted p below 0.01 and a log2 fold-change threshold of 1. As an exploratory analysis of dynamics, max-normalized trajectories of the 1000 most abundant clonotypes were examined by PCA with hierarchical clustering. Each responding clone was given a CD4 or CD8 phenotype based on the CD4+ and CD8+ repertoires, which had been sequenced separately. Through fastp at Q25 and MiXCR, TCRdb rebuilt clones from the public reads, retaining in-frame beta chains. A single entry per CDR3 protein holds the most common genes and DNA from its merged rows. The V and J calls, along with clone size, are taken from TCRdb and not from the paper's own processing. This sample comprises 200,000 to 250,000 distinct CDR3 sequences, over 9.5% of them detected only once. Together, the top ten hold just over 3% of the sample.

Sequencing input: PBMCs or a T cell subset sorted from them (not recorded which). This clonotype was obtained from a young man who had mild COVID-19 (a few samples of this study predate the infection). The sample titles of this study are shuffled in the database, so cell type and time point are left out; the donor was told from shared clones. This chain joins TRBV2 to TRBJ1-1; the D gene is perhaps TRBD1, from 5 matching bases. The sequence in DNA is TGTGCCAGCAGTGAGGGGGGGACGACTGAAGCTTTCTTT. Its protein reads: CASSEGGTTEAFF.